This TCR beta chain was recorded in a study of post-analysis software for immune sequencing data. Across the whole study: In terms of disease course, relapsing-remitting, secondary progressive and progressive-relapsing multiple sclerosis were included. Overall study findings and caveats: Comparison with controls showed significantly lower normalized Chao1 diversity in multiple sclerosis patients. Relative to controls, patients had a few TRBV segments at higher frequency, with TRBV5-6, TRBV5-1 and TRBV20-1 among these. Co-batched samples clustered tightly together by F measure.

Germline CDR1 is MDHEN and CDR2 is SYDVKM. The CDR3 has 15 amino acids. TCR beta cDNA libraries included unique molecular identifiers. Approximately 450,000 cDNA molecules were recovered from an input of 1 to 10 million T cells. Each CDR3 protein gets one entry after TCRdb re-called the PCR reads with MiXCR. The repertoire holds roughly 650,000 distinct CDR3 sequences, with around 60% as singletons. With respect to this clonotype: No antigen is known for it. At one boundary the junction diverges from the germline segment, which might be a read error.

The rearrangement uses TRBV28 and TRBJ2-5; 13 nucleotides match TRBD2. This TCR was sampled from a girl aged 2 to 9 with multiple sclerosis. Sequenced: blood. DNA for the CDR3: TGTGCCAGCAGCAAACTAGCGGGGGGGCAAGAGACCCGGTACTTC. Translation gives CASSKLAGGQETRYF.